Below, one TCR beta chain is given with its context. This clone was seen once. The antigen it recognizes is unknown. It has no much larger one-base neighbor in the sample; base qualities were not kept. The sample comes from a study of T cell responses to AZD1222 COVID-19 vaccine listed by TCRdb under 2021. The study in broad terms: AZD1222 recipients whose second dose came at about 4 weeks and those whose second dose came at about 12 weeks were combined into one group, since spike-specific TCR depth and breadth did not differ between the two schedules. A total of 233 trial participants underwent TCR sequencing, of whom 207 received two doses of AZD1222 and around 25 received two doses of the MenACWY control vaccine. Trial participants were enrolled by age into 18-55, 56-69 and 70-plus year subgroups, with roughly 150, 30 and 60 TCR-sequenced participants respectively.

This specimen's time point label, per the study, means: baseline before first vaccination. Vaccinee samples came from UK trials COV001 and COV002, including a single-blind randomized controlled phase 2/3 trial of AZD1222 (ChAdOx1 nCoV-19) in healthy adults. Trial participant PBMC samples were collected at day 0 and day 28 after the second dose for TCRbeta chain sequencing. V is clipped by 4 bases and J by 8 bases, and the sequence between their germline boundaries is 12 bases long. In the germline V gene, CDR1 corresponds to SNHLY and CDR2 to FYNNEI. Its CDR3 holds 13 amino acids, cysteine through phenylalanine. The sequence is cut down to CDR3 DNA, 39 bases in frame from base 1. The CDR3 regions of human TCRbeta chains were analyzed by immunosequencing. The study's own analysis went as follows. Repertoire TCRs were checked for matches against a reference library of SARS-CoV-2-specific TCRs that had been generated using the MIRA antigen-specificity platform. Breadth meant the fraction of unique TCRs that were SARS-CoV-2-associated, whereas depth meant the fraction of total T cells that were SARS-CoV-2-associated. Using the MIRA data, each spike-specific TCR was mapped to the spike region that the TCR reacts to and placed in a CD4 or CD8 class. Log10-transformed breadth and depth values were compared by one-way ANOVA with Sidak's multiple comparisons tests. TCRdb stores this immuneACCESS table with in-frame sequences only. Part of the clones is absent; in the studies checked, under half of the shortfall reflects unresolved V genes, and no reason is known for the rest. That table gives V, J and clone size, and the DNA gave D and trimming. The sample table shows some 80,000 clones, and roughly nine tenths are seen once. The ten largest make up roughly 7.6% of the sample.

General study outcomes and caveats: Reportedly, almost half of the unique spike-specific TCRs recognized epitopes lying outside the regions that are mutated in the B.1.351 and B.1.1.7 variants. Most participants were white British and females outnumbered males, and the authors suggested that clonal diversity may have been underestimated. Conclusions about previously exposed vaccinees were limited because only six or seven AZD1222 recipients were SARS-CoV-2 seropositive at baseline. Spike-specific TCR breadth and depth rose significantly after two AZD1222 doses compared with day 0 and with MenACWY recipients. No day 14 peak-response samples were available, so repertoires were characterized only after the peak T cell response. The whole spike protein was spanned by vaccine-associated CD4 TCRs, and dominant responses were seen in regions 160-218 and 743-854. In the small 56-69-year group, the increase in depth fell short of significance, most likely because of low power.

The clonotype comes from an adult in good health. This sequence uses TRBV2 and TRBJ2-1; no D gene is confidently identified. Source: peripheral blood, taken on day 0 of AZD1222 vaccination. The nucleotide sequence is TGTGCCAGCAGTGGGGATAGGTCCGATGAGCAGTTCTTC. Its protein is CASSGDRSDEQFF.